The clone carrying this TCR beta chain has a handful of counts. Its antigen is not identified. This specimen comes from a study of cytomegalovirus exposure and HLA in healthy donors. Study-level findings and limits: Later, an analysis found that common viral pathogens appeared to be linked with several of the most significant clusters. A list of 164 TCR beta chains associated with cytomegalovirus was given.

Germline V gene data show CDR1 as SGHRS and CDR2 as YFSETQ. This CDR3 spans 14 amino acids. Trimming shortened V by 2 bases and J by 3 bases, and 8 bases separated the two germline ends. 13 Jbeta primers and 60 Vbeta primers were used for the PCR. Using immunoSEQ multiplex PCR, the repertoire was profiled, and TCRdb retains in-frame clones only, with some absent. The sample includes around 170,000 clones, 65% to 75% of them seen just once. The rearrangement uses TRBV5-1 and TRBJ1-4; possible D gene TRBD1, 5 bases. The sequencing sample was made of PBMCs. The TCR sequence derives from a girl aged 5-17 years in good health and CMV-seronegative. The CDR3 region is CASSLDRSNEKLFF. CDR3 DNA: TGCGCCAGCAGCTTAGACAGATCTAATGAAAAACTGTTTTTT.